This TCR beta chain came from a study of T-cell reconstitution after alpha-beta-depleted transplantation in children. Comment on this clonotype: Its specificity is not known.

Whole-study findings and limits: From newly produced T cells came most of the T-cell counts and diversity one year after transplant. Reportedly, only several hundred clones from non-depleted graft cells drove alpha-beta T-cell counts at about two months.

V was shortened by 0 bases and J by 6 bases, with 9 bases between the two germline ends. The CDR3 has 15 residues. Preparation of the TCRbeta library used unique molecular identifiers. TCRdb recomputed calls from the PCR reads with MiXCR, one row per CDR3 protein. The table has 800,000 to 1,000,000 distinct CDR3 sequences, under 30% seen once. This receptor was obtained from a boy younger than two who had a stem cell transplant for SCID, so the T cells may come from the graft donor. This sample comprised PBMCs, mostly from graft donor cells, obtained 360 days after TCRalphabeta/CD19-depleted stem cell transplant. This rearrangement joins TRBV12-3 or TRBV12-4 to TRBJ1-6; weak D call: TRBD1 (6 bases). The CDR3 coding sequence is TGTGCCAGCAGTTTAGCGCGGGGGGCTAATTCACCCCTCCACTTT. Its protein is CASSLARGANSPLHF.